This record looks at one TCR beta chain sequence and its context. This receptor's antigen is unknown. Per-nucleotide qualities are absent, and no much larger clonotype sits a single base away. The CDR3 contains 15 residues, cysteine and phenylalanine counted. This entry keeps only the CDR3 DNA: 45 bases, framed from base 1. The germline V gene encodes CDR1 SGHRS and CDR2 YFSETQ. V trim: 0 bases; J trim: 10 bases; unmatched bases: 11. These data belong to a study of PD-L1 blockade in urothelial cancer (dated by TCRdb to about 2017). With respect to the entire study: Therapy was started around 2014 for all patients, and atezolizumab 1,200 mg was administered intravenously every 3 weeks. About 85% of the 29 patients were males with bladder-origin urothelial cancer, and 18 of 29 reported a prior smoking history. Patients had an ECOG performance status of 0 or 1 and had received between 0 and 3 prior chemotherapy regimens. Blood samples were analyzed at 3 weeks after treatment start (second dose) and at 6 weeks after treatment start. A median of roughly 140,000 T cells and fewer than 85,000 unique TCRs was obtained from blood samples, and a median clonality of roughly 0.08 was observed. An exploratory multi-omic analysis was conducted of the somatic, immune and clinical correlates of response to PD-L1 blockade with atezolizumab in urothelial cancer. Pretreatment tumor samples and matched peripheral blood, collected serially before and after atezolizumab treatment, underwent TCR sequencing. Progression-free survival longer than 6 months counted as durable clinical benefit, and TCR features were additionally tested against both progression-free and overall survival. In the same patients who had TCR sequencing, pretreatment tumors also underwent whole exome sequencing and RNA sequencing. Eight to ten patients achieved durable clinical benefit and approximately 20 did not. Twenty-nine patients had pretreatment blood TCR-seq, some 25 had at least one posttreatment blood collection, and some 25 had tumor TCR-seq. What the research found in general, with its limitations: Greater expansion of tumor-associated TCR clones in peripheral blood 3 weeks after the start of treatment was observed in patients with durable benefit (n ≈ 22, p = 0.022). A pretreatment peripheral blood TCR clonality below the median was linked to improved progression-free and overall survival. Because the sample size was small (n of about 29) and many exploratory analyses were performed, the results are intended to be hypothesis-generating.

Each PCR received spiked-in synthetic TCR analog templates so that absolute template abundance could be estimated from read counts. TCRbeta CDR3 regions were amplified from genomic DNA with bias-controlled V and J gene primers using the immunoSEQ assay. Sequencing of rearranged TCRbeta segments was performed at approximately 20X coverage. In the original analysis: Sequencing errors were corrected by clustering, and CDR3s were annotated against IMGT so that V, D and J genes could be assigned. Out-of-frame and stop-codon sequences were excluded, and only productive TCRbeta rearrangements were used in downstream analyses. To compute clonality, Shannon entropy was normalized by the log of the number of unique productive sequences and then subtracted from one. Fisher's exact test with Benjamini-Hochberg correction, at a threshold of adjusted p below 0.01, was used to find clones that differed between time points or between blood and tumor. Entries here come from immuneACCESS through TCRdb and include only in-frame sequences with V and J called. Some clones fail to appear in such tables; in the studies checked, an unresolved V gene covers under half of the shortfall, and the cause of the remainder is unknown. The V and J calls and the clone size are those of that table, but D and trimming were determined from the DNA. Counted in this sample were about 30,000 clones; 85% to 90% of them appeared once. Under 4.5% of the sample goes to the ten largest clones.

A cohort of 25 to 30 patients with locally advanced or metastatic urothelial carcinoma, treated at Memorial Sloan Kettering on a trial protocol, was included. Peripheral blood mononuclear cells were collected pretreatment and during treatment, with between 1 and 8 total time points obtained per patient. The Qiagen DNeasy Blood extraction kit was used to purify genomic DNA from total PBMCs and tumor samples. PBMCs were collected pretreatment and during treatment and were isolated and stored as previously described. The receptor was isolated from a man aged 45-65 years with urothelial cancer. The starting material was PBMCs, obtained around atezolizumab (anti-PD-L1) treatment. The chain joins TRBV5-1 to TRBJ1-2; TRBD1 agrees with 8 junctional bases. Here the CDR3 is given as CASSLVLTGVLDYTF. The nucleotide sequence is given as TGCGCCAGCAGCTTGGTGTTGACAGGGGTCTTAGACTACACCTTC.